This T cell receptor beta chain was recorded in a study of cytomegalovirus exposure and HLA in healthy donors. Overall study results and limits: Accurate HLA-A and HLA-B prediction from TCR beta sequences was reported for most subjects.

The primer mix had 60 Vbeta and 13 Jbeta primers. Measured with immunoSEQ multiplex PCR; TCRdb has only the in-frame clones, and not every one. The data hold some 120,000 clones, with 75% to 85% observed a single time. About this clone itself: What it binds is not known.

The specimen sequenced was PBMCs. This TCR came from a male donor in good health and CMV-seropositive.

As DNA, the CDR3 is TGTGCCAGCAGCTTGGAAGGGACAGGGTTGAATGAGCAGTTCTTC. Protein sequence: CASSLEGTGLNEQFF. The rearrangement links TRBV5-4 to TRBJ2-1, with 9 positions matching TRBD1. This CDR3 is 15 amino acids long. Trimming took 0 bases from V and 7 from J; bases not matched to a gene: 5. Germline-derived CDR1 and CDR2 are SGHNT and YYREEE (reference sequence).